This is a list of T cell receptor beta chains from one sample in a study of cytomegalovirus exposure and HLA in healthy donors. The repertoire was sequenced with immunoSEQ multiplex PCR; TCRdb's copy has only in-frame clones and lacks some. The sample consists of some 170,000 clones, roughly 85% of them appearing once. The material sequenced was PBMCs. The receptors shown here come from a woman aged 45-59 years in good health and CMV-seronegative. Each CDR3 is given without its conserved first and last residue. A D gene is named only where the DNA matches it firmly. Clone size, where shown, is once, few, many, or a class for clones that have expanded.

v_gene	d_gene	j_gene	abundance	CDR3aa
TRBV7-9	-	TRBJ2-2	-	ASSLQGISTGELF
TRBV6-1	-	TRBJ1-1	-	ASSERTGNTEAF
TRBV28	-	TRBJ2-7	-	ASKSAANEQY
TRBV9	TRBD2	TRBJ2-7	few	ASSAGLAVDYEQY
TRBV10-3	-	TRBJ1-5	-	AISREPNQPQH
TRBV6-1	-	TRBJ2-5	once	ASSELQETQY
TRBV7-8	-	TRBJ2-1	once	ASSLGLDHNEQF
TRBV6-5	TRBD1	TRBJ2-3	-	ASSYHRGRTDTQY
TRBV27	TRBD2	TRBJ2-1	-	ASSPLYPGLAGEHQQF
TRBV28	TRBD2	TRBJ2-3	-	ASSLGLSSPHTDTQY
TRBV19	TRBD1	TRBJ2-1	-	ASSIPNPGTGGTEQF
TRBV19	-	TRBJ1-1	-	ASSISLQGNTEAF
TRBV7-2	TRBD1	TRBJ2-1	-	ASSTYRGPEF
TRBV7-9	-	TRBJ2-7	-	ARSFSSSYEQY
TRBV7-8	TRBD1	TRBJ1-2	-	ASTLDRVGIYGYT
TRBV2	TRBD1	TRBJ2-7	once	AGRDSEDPTYEQY
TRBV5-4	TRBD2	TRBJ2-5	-	ASRFTSWEGETQY
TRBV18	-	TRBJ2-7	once	ASSNRVEQY
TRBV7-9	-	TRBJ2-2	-	ASSSTAINTGELF
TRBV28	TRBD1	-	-	ASHPPGQGINEQY
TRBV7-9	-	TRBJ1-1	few	ASSLARGGGTEAF
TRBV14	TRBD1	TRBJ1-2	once	ASSGTGNNYGYT
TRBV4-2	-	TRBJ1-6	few	ASSHHRQGRGDNSPLH
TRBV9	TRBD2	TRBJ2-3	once	ASSVGLAGSSTDTQY
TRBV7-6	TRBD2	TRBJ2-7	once	ASSLDGRGEYEQY
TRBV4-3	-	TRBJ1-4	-	ASSQDWSRGGEKLF
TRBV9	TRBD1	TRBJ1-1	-	ASSLAQGTEAF
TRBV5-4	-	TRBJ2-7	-	ASRPAADSSYEQY
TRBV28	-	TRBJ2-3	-	ASGLAGHTDTQY
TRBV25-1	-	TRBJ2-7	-	ASSHRIAADFYEQY